This paragraph reports one T cell receptor beta chain. Its antigen is currently unknown. These data belong to a study of cytomegalovirus exposure and HLA in healthy donors. Looking at the study overall: A prior analysis found around 110 million unique TCR beta sequences from around 180 million T cells.

The V end was cut by 2 bases, the J end by 5 bases, with 8 bases between. There are 12 residues in the CDR3. Per germline, CDR1 SGHRS and CDR2 YFSETQ. Study findings and constraints: A further, later analysis showed that HLA-associated TCR beta chains (compared with equally common others) were more clonally expanded. TRBV6-2, TRBV6-3 and other indistinguishable V segments were excluded.

PCR primers comprised 60 Vbeta and 13 Jbeta primers. Libraries were prepared by immunoSEQ multiplex PCR; TCRdb keeps only in-frame clonotypes and omits some of them. Of tens of thousands of clones in the sample, around 79% were seen once. Input material: PBMCs. This chain links TRBV5-1 with TRBJ2-7; weak D call: TRBD1 (6 bases). The source of this sequence is a woman aged 40 to 49 in good health and CMV-seropositive. The CDR3 loop is CASSFRTDEQYF. In DNA form, the CDR3 reads TGCGCCAGCAGCTTCCGGACAGACGAGCAGTACTTC.